A selection of T cell receptor beta chains follows, all from one sample in a study of blood T cell repertoires in COVID-19. Sequenced by immunoSEQ multiplex PCR; TCRdb stores in-frame clones only, minus some. The table lists fewer than 300,000 clones, 75% to 95% of them singletons, with around 2.6% in the top ten. The sample consisted of peripheral blood. Every receptor here comes from a person aged 18-35 years with COVID-19, enrolled during active disease. Both conserved end residues are part of each CDR3. The order of the fields is D gene, J gene, clone size, V gene, CDR3 DNA, CDR3 protein. The D gene is left open where the match is weak. The listing skips clone size in some rows; elsewhere it reads once, few, many or a size class.

D gene: .; J gene: TRBJ2-7; clone size: .; V gene: TRBV6-5; CDR3 DNA: TGTGCCAGCAGTTACGAGGGTAGGCTCTCCTACGAGCAGTACTTC; CDR3 protein: CASSYEGRLSYEQYF
D gene: .; J gene: TRBJ2-7; clone size: .; V gene: TRBV3-1/TRBV3-2; CDR3 DNA: TGTGCCAGCAGCGACAAAGCGGGCGAGCAGTACTTC; CDR3 protein: CASSDKAGEQYF
D gene: TRBD2; J gene: TRBJ2-1; clone size: .; V gene: TRBV5-4; CDR3 DNA: TGTGCCAGCAGCTTGGGACTAGCGGAGTACAATGAGCAGTTCTTC; CDR3 protein: CASSLGLAEYNEQFF
D gene: .; J gene: TRBJ2-3; clone size: once; V gene: TRBV29-1; CDR3 DNA: TGCAGCGTCCTCCCAGCGGAAACAGATACGCAGTATTTT; CDR3 protein: CSVLPAETDTQYF
D gene: TRBD1; J gene: TRBJ1-2; clone size: once; V gene: TRBV2; CDR3 DNA: TGTGCCAGCAGAGAATTCGCGGGGGGACAGAGAAGCTATGGCTACACCTTC; CDR3 protein: CASREFAGGQRSYGYTF
D gene: TRBD2; J gene: TRBJ2-3; clone size: .; V gene: TRBV7-9; CDR3 DNA: TGTGCCAGCAGCTTAGAGGCGGGAGGTGCAGATACGCAGTATTTT; CDR3 protein: CASSLEAGGADTQYF
D gene: .; J gene: TRBJ2-5; clone size: .; V gene: TRBV10-3; CDR3 DNA: TGTGCCACGTCAGGGGACGGGGAGACCCAGTACTTC; CDR3 protein: CATSGDGETQYF
D gene: TRBD2; J gene: TRBJ2-5; clone size: .; V gene: TRBV28; CDR3 DNA: TGTGCCAGCAGTTACCAGCGGGAGGGCCTATTTCAAGAGACCCAGTACTTC; CDR3 protein: CASSYQREGLFQETQYF
D gene: .; J gene: TRBJ1-1; clone size: few; V gene: TRBV29-1; CDR3 DNA: TGCAGCGTTGTGAACTGGGGCGAAGCTTTCTTT; CDR3 protein: CSVVNWGEAFF
D gene: .; J gene: TRBJ1-1; clone size: .; V gene: TRBV13; CDR3 DNA: TGTGCCAGCAGCTTAGGGGCAGGGGCTTCAAAATCTGAAGCTTTCTTT; CDR3 protein: CASSLGAGASKSEAFF
D gene: .; J gene: TRBJ2-5; clone size: .; V gene: TRBV5-6; CDR3 DNA: TGTGCCAGCAGCTATCCGGGGTCGTACCAAGAGACCCAGTACTTC; CDR3 protein: CASSYPGSYQETQYF
D gene: .; J gene: TRBJ1-2; clone size: .; V gene: TRBV24-1; CDR3 DNA: TGTGCCACCAGTGACCCGGGCTATGGCTACACCTTC; CDR3 protein: CATSDPGYGYTF
D gene: .; J gene: TRBJ2-7; clone size: .; V gene: TRBV6-2/TRBV6-3; CDR3 DNA: TGTGCCAGCAGTTACTCCTGGCAGGCTGCCACCTACGAGCAGTACTTC; CDR3 protein: CASSYSWQAATYEQYF
D gene: .; J gene: TRBJ1-1; clone size: .; V gene: TRBV18; CDR3 DNA: TGTGCCAGCTCACCGGAGGGTATGAACACTGAAGCTTTCTTT; CDR3 protein: CASSPEGMNTEAFF
D gene: .; J gene: TRBJ2-7; clone size: .; V gene: TRBV6-5; CDR3 DNA: TGTGCCAGCAGTTACTCGATTGAGGTATCCTACGAGCAGTACTTC; CDR3 protein: CASSYSIEVSYEQYF
D gene: TRBD2; J gene: TRBJ2-2; clone size: once; V gene: TRBV7-6; CDR3 DNA: TGTGCCAGCAGCTTAGAGACCGGGAGGGCCGCCGGGGAGCTGTTTTTT; CDR3 protein: CASSLETGRAAGELFF
D gene: .; J gene: TRBJ1-5; clone size: .; V gene: TRBV6-2/TRBV6-3; CDR3 DNA: TGTGCCAGCAGTTACTCGATGGGGGCAGACAATCAGCCCCAGCATTTT; CDR3 protein: CASSYSMGADNQPQHF
D gene: .; J gene: TRBJ1-1; clone size: .; V gene: TRBV4-1; CDR3 DNA: TGCGCCACCCAGGGGCCACTAAAGAACACTGAAGCTTTCTTT; CDR3 protein: CATQGPLKNTEAFF
D gene: TRBD1; J gene: TRBJ2-2; clone size: .; V gene: TRBV23-1; CDR3 DNA: TGCGCCAGCAGTCAATCGCCGGGACAGGTAATTACCGGGGAGCTGTTTTTT; CDR3 protein: CASSQSPGQVITGELFF
D gene: TRBD1; J gene: TRBJ1-5; clone size: few; V gene: TRBV12-5; CDR3 DNA: TGTGCTAGTGGGTCCTTCGGGACAGGGGATCAGCCCCAGCATTTT; CDR3 protein: CASGSFGTGDQPQHF
D gene: TRBD1; J gene: TRBJ1-2; clone size: .; V gene: TRBV6-5; CDR3 DNA: TGTGCCAGCAGTAAACGAGGGACAGGGATCTATGGCTACACCTTC; CDR3 protein: CASSKRGTGIYGYTF